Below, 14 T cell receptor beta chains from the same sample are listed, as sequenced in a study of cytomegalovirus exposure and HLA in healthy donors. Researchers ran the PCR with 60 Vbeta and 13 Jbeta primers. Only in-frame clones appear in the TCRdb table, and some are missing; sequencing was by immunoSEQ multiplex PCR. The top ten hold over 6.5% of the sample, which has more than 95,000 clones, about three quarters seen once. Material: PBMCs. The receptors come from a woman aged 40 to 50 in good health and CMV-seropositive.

For the CDR3, the DNA is TGTGCCACCCAGGGGGAGACCCAGTACTTC. Translated: CATQGETQYF. The gene calls are TRBV6-5 and TRBJ2-5, with D possibly being TRBD1 (6 bases). V gave up 10 bases and J gave up 5 bases, with 8 bases separating them. CDR1 and CDR2 (germline): MNHEY, SVGAGI. The CDR3 runs to 10 residues.

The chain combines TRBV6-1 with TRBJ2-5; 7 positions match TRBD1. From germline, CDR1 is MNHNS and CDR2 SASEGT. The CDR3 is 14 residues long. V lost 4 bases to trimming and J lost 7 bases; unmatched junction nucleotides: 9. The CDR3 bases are TGTGCCAGCAGTGGGTGGACAGGCCGATGGACCCAGTACTTC. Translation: CASSGWTGRWTQYF.

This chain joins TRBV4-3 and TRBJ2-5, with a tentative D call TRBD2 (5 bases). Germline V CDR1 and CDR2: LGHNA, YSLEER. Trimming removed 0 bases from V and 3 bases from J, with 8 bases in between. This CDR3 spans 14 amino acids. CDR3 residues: CASSQDRGKETQYF. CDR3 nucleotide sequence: TGCGCCAGCAGCCAAGATAGAGGGAAAGAGACCCAGTACTTC.

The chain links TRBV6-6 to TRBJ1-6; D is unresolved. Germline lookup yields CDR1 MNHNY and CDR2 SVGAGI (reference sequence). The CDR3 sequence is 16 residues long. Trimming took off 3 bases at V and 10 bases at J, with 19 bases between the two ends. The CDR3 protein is CASSYGYKTAESPLHF. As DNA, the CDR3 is TGTGCCAGCAGTTATGGGTACAAGACGGCGGAGTCACCCCTCCACTTT.

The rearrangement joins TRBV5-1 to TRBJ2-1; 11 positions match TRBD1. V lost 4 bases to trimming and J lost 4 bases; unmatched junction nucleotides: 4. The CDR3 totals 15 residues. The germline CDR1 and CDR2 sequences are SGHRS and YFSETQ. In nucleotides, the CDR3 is TGCGCCAGCAGCAACGGACAGGGGGCATACAATGAGCAGTTCTTC. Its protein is CASSNGQGAYNEQFF.

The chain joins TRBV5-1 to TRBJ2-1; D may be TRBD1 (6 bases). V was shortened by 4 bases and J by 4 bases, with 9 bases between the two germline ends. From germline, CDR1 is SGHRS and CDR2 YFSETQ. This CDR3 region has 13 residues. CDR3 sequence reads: CASSVQGYNEQFF. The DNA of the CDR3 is TGCGCCAGCAGCGTACAGGGATACAATGAGCAGTTCTTC.

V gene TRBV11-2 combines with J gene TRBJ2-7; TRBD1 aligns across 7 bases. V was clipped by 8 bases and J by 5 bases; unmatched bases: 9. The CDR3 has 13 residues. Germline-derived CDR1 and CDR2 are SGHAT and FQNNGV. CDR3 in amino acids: CASHVTGTHEQYF. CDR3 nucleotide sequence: TGTGCCAGCCATGTGACAGGGACCCACGAGCAGTACTTC. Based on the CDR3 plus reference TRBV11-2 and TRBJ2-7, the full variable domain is EAGVAQSPRYKIIEKRQSVAFWCNPISGHATLYWYQQILGQGPKLLIQFQNNGVVDDSQLPKDRFSAERLKGVDSTLKIQPAKLEDSAVYLCASHVTGTHEQYFGPGTRLTVT.

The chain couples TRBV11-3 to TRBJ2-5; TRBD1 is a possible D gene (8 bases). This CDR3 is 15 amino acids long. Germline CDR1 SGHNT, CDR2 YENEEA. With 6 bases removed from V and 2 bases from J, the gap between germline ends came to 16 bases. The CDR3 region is CASSTQGGTQETQYF. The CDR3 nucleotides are TGTGCCAGCAGTACACAGGGGGGGACTCAAGAGACCCAGTACTTC. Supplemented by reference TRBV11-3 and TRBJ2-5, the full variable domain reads EAGVVQSPRYKIIEKKQPVAFWCNPISGHNTLYWYLQNLGQGPELLIRYENEEAVDDSQLPKDRFSAERLKGVDSTLKIQPAELGDSAVYLCASSTQGGTQETQYFGPGTRLLVL.

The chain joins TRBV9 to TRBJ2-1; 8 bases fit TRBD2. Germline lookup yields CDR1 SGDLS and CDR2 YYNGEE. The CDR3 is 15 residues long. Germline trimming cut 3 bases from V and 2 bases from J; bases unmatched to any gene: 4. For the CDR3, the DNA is TGTGCCAGCAGCGACGGGGGGGCCACCTACAATGAGCAGTTCTTC. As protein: CASSDGGATYNEQFF.

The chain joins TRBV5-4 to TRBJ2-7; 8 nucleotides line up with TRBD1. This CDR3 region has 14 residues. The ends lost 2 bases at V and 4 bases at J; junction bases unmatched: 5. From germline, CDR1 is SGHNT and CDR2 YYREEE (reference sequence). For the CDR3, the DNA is TGTGCCAGCAGCTTCTTACAGGGGGAGTACGAGCAGTACTTC. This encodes CASSFLQGEYEQYF.

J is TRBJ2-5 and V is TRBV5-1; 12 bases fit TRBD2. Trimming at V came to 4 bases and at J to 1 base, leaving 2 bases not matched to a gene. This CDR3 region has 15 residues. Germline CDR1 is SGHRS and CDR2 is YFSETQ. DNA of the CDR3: TGCGCCAGCAGCCGACTAGCGGGAGCCCAAGAGACCCAGTACTTC. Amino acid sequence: CASSRLAGAQETQYF.

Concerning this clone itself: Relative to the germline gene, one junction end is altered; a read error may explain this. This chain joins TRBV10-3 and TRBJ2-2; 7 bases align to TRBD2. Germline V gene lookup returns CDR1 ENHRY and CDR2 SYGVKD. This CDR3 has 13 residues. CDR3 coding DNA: TGTGCCAGCAGTCCGACTAGCAGCGGGGAGCTGTTTTTT. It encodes CASSPTSSGELFF.

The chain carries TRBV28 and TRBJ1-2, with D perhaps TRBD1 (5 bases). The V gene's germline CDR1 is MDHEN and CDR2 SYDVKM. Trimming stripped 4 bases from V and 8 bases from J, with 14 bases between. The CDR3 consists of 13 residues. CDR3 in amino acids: CASSSDTARGYTF. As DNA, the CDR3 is TGTGCCAGCAGTTCGGACACGGCGAGAGGCTACACCTTC.

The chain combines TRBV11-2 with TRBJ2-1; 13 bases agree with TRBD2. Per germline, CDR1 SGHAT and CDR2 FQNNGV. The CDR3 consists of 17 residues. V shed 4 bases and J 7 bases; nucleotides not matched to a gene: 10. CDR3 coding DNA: TGTGCCAGCAGCTCAACGAGGACTAGCGGGAGAGGGAATGAGCAGTTCTTC. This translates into CASSSTRTSGRGNEQFF.